This paragraph covers one T cell receptor beta chain sequence. Its antigen is undetermined. These data originate in a study of shared clonotypes between healthy human individuals. Study results and caveats: Among non-shared clonotypes, generation probabilities were lower than among those shared by all four donors.

Using immunoSEQ multiplex PCR, the repertoire was profiled, and TCRdb retains in-frame clones only, with some absent. The top ten hold roughly 1.2% of the sample, which has 1,500,000 or so clones, around 97% seen once. Trimming at V came to 6 bases and at J to 2 bases, leaving 7 bases not matched to a gene. The CDR3 consists of 17 residues. The germline CDR1 and CDR2 sequences are KGHSH and LQKENI. The sequencing input was naive CD4+ T cells sorted from blood. The subset here: CD45RA+ positively selected. The TCR originated in a man aged 25 to 45 in good health. V and J are TRBV18 and TRBJ2-7; 16 bases line up with TRBD2. In DNA form, the CDR3 reads TGTGCCAGCTCCTCCTCGGGACTAGCGGGAGGGACCTACGAGCAGTACTTC. Its protein product is CASSSSGLAGGTYEQYF.